One sample yielded the 9 T cell receptor beta chains listed below, sequenced in a study of blood T cell repertoires in COVID-19. Profiling relied on immunoSEQ multiplex PCR, and the TCRdb table lists in-frame clones only, not all of them. The sample lists about 75,000 clones, 70% to 80% occurring once. The sample taken for sequencing was peripheral blood. These receptors originate from a woman of 80 years or more with active or convalescent COVID-19.

The gene calls are TRBV5-6 and TRBJ2-3, with 9 nucleotides matching TRBD1. This CDR3 is built from 18 residues. Losses at the gene ends were 0 bases for V and 6 bases for J; bases not matched to a gene: 14. Germline CDR1 SGHDT, CDR2 YYEEEE. CDR3 amino acids: CASSLVGTGGASGDTQYF. CDR3 nucleotide sequence: TGTGCCAGCAGCTTGGTGGGTACAGGGGGCGCCTCCGGCGATACGCAGTATTTT.

The genes are TRBV19 and TRBJ1-1; D uncertain. The germline CDR1 and CDR2 sequences are LNHDA and SQIVND (reference sequence). Trimming took 1 base from V and 5 from J, leaving 8 bases between them. The CDR3 totals 13 residues. CDR3 sequence (DNA): TGTGCCAGTAGTATAGTCGCGGGAACTGAAGCTTTCTTT. Protein product: CASSIVAGTEAFF.

There are a few counts of this clone. The chain joins TRBV5-1 to TRBJ2-7; 8 nucleotides agree with TRBD1. Germline CDR1 and CDR2: SGHRS and YFSETQ. This CDR3 has 13 residues. With V trimmed by 5 bases and J by 3 bases, 4 bases remained unmatched. CDR3 DNA sequence: TGCGCCAGCAGGGCCGGGACAGGCTACGAGCAGTACTTC. Residues: CASRAGTGYEQYF.

The chain is built from TRBV7-2 and TRBJ1-2; 7 nucleotides line up with TRBD1. The CDR3 is made up of 15 amino acids. Germline V CDR1 and CDR2: SGHTA, FQGNSA. With V trimmed by 1 base and J by 6 bases, 8 bases remained unmatched. The CDR3 DNA reads TGTGCCAGCAGCTTAGGAAGTGGAGGGGGCGATGGCTACACCTTC. It encodes CASSLGSGGGDGYTF.

This clone was seen more than once but under ten times. The chain joins TRBV4-1 to TRBJ2-7, with 9 bases aligning to TRBD1. CDR1 and CDR2 (germline): MGHRA, YSYEKL. This CDR3 comprises 15 residues. V lost 5 bases to trimming and J lost 3 bases; unmatched junction nucleotides: 8. CDR3 bases: TGCGCCAGCAGCTCGGGACAGGGAAGATACTACGAGCAGTACTTC. Translation gives CASSSGQGRYYEQYF.

This clone came up once. V usage is TRBV19 and J usage is TRBJ1-2; 11 nucleotides agree with TRBD1. CDR1 and CDR2 from the germline V gene are LNHDA and SQIVND (reference sequence). The CDR3 has 14 residues. J was trimmed by 6 bases and V by 5 bases; bases with no gene match: 5. Here the CDR3 DNA reads TGTGCCAGTAGTGGCCGGGGACAGGGGGATGGCTACACCTTC. Translated: CASSGRGQGDGYTF. The whole variable domain, remainder taken from reference TRBV19 and TRBJ1-2, is DGGITQSPKYLFRKEGQNVTLSCEQNLNHDAMYWYRQDPGQGLRLIYYSQIVNDFQKGDIAEGYSVSREKKESFPLTVTSAQKNPTAFYLCASSGRGQGDGYTFGSGTRLTVV.

The sample holds a few counts of this clone. The gene calls are TRBV29-1 and TRBJ2-5; 8 positions match TRBD2. This CDR3 is 14 amino acids long. CDR1 and CDR2 (germline): SQVTM, ANQGSEA. V trimming: 3 bases; J trimming: 5 bases; junction bases outside the gene matches: 8. The CDR3 loop reads CSVDLRGAGETQYF. The CDR3 DNA sequence: TGCAGCGTTGACTTGCGGGGGGCCGGGGAGACCCAGTACTTC.

This clone was recorded only once. The J gene is TRBJ2-7, the V gene TRBV4-3; D not resolved. The germline V gene encodes CDR1 LGHNA and CDR2 YSLEER. The CDR3 loop spans 15 amino acids. The V end was cut by 3 bases, the J end by 3 bases, with 15 bases between. CDR3 nucleotides: TGCGCCAGCAGCCAGGTGCACAGCCCCCGCTACGAGCAGTACTTC. It encodes CASSQVHSPRYEQYF.

The chain is built from TRBV2 and TRBJ1-2; possibly TRBD1 for D (6 bases). Germline loops: CDR1 SNHLY, CDR2 FYNNEI. The CDR3 has 15 residues. V lost 6 bases and J lost 0, with 14 bases in between. CDR3 DNA: TGTGCCAGCAGACCTCGACAGGTGTCTAACTATGGCTACACCTTC. This encodes CASRPRQVSNYGYTF. The variable domain in full, with the rest retrieved from reference TRBV2 and TRBJ1-2, is EPEVTQTPSHQVTQMGQEVILRCVPISNHLYFYWYRQILGQKVEFLVSFYNNEISEKSEIFDDQFSVERPDGSNFTLKIRSTKLEDSAMYFCASRPRQVSNYGYTFGSGTRLTVV.